This is a list of T cell receptor beta chains from one sample in a study of persistence of HIV-infected CD4 T cells. Sequencing was performed with immunoSEQ multiplex PCR; in TCRdb, only in-frame clones are kept and a portion is missing. The profile covers roughly 34,000 clones, with about four fifths appearing a single time and under 6.5% taken by the ten largest. Antigens of these TCRs are unknown. Sequenced here: CD4+ T cells sorted from PBMCs after roughly 18-hour stimulation, sampled from a patient who received antiretroviral therapy. Receptors were obtained from an adult woman with HIV who was CMV-seropositive. Both conserved end residues are trimmed from each CDR3. Fields, in order: J gene, V gene, CDR3 protein.

j_gene: TRBJ2-2
v_gene: TRBV10-2
CDR3aa: ASSAAVTGELF

j_gene: TRBJ2-7
v_gene: TRBV7-2
CDR3aa: ASSLGSDGTGPYEQY

j_gene: TRBJ2-1
v_gene: TRBV11-2
CDR3aa: ASSLVYPGPQF

j_gene: TRBJ2-3
v_gene: TRBV7-2
CDR3aa: ASSFRAGRTDTQY

j_gene: TRBJ1-6
v_gene: TRBV29-1
CDR3aa: SPKGGGSSYNSPLH

j_gene: TRBJ2-7
v_gene: TRBV19
CDR3aa: ASSNRQGKFDEQY

j_gene: TRBJ2-5
v_gene: TRBV5-1
CDR3aa: ASKVNIQETQY

j_gene: TRBJ2-2
v_gene: TRBV7-3
CDR3aa: ASSSNRDRVSTGELF

j_gene: TRBJ2-1
v_gene: TRBV5-5
CDR3aa: ASSFGRDSYNEQF

j_gene: TRBJ2-2
v_gene: TRBV19
CDR3aa: ASSIARTGELF

j_gene: TRBJ1-6
v_gene: TRBV10-3
CDR3aa: AISEQGANGSPLH

j_gene: TRBJ1-1
v_gene: TRBV5-6
CDR3aa: ASSLGPGSFNTEAF

j_gene: TRBJ1-6
v_gene: TRBV7-9
CDR3aa: ASSWDRNNSPLH